These T cell receptor beta chains were read from a single sample in a study of PD-L1 blockade in urothelial cancer. Sequencing used immunoSEQ multiplex PCR; TCRdb keeps in-frame clones, though not all of them. The data hold over 75,000 clones, with 89% observed a single time. The sequences come from PBMCs, collected around atezolizumab (anti-PD-L1) treatment. The origin of the receptors is a woman of 80 years or more with urothelial cancer. CDR3s include the opening cysteine and the closing phenylalanine or tryptophan. The D gene is left open where the match is weak. Some rows mark clone size as missing; the rest say once, few, many or name a class of expanded clone.

>NA|TRBV6-1|TRBJ1-3|NA
CASSGGAGGNTIYF
TGTGCCAGCAGTGGAGGGGCGGGAGGAAACACCATATATTTT
>NA|TRBV9|TRBJ2-7|NA
CASSPLSGTPTF
TGTGCCAGCAGCCCACTTTCCGGGACTCCTACCTTC
>NA|TRBV5-1|TRBJ2-5|NA
CASSLARVQETQYF
TGCGCCAGCAGCTTGGCCCGCGTACAAGAGACCCAGTACTTC
>NA|TRBV19|TRBJ2-5|NA
CASSIQGGVQETQYF
TGTGCCAGTAGTATACAGGGTGGGGTGCAAGAGACCCAGTACTTC
>NA|TRBV27|TRBJ1-5|TRBD1
CASSLSGTVGQPQHF
TGTGCCAGCAGTTTATCCGGGACAGTGGGTCAGCCCCAGCATTTT
>NA|TRBV18|TRBJ1-1|TRBD1
CASQGTVEAFF
TGTGCCAGCCAGGGGACAGTTGAAGCTTTCTTT
>NA|TRBV7-3|TRBJ2-3|TRBD2
CASSLGGSADTQYF
TGTGCCAGCAGCTTGGGCGGGAGCGCAGATACGCAGTATTTT
>NA|TRBV7-9|TRBJ2-3|TRBD2
CASSASTSVRTDTQYF
TGTGCCAGCAGCGCGTCGACTAGCGTGAGGACAGATACGCAGTATTTT
>few|TRBV5-1|TRBJ2-2|NA
CASFLAPSDTGELFF
TGCGCCAGCTTTCTAGCCCCGAGTGACACCGGGGAGCTGTTTTTT
>NA|TRBV9|TRBJ2-7|NA
CASSVDGRTSGEQYF
TGTGCCAGCAGCGTAGACGGGAGAACCTCTGGCGAGCAGTACTTC
>NA|TRBV19|TRBJ1-4|NA
CASSIIAIGDEKLFF
TGTGCCAGTAGTATTATCGCGATTGGTGATGAAAAACTGTTTTTT
>NA|TRBV2|TRBJ2-5|NA
CASSEVTQETQYF
TGTGCCAGCAGTGAAGTCACACAAGAGACCCAGTACTTC
>NA|TRBV10-3|TRBJ1-1|NA
CAIGGRKANTEAFF
TGTGCCATCGGGGGCAGAAAAGCGAACACTGAAGCTTTCTTT
>NA|TRBV28|TRBJ1-1|NA
CASSLSAGVPEAFF
TGTGCCAGCAGTTTATCCGCAGGGGTCCCTGAAGCTTTCTTT
>NA|TRBV28|TRBJ1-2|TRBD1
CASRGTGTGVGYGYTF
TGTGCCAGCAGGGGAACGGGGACAGGGGTGGGCTATGGCTACACCTTC
>NA|TRBV7-3|TRBJ2-2|TRBD2
CASSRRRLAGVAGELFF
TGTGCCAGCAGCCGCCGCCGACTAGCGGGAGTAGCCGGGGAGCTGTTTTTT
>NA|TRBV28|TRBJ2-2|NA
CASSFGGLSIGELFF
TGTGCCAGCAGTTTTGGAGGGCTCAGTATCGGGGAGCTGTTTTTT
>once|TRBV7-3|TRBJ1-2|NA
CASSLDSVDYGYTF
TGTGCCAGCAGCTTAGACTCGGTCGACTATGGCTACACCTTC
>NA|TRBV11-2|TRBJ2-5|NA
CASSLVEVGAAQYF
TGTGCCAGCAGCTTAGTGGAAGTTGGCGCGGCCCAGTACTTC
>NA|TRBV7-9|TRBJ2-2|NA
CASSPLSTGELFF
TGTGCCAGCAGCCCACTTTCCACCGGGGAGCTGTTTTTT
>NA|TRBV2|TRBJ2-3|TRBD1
CASSLDRVGDTQYF
TGTGCCAGCAGCCTTGACAGGGTCGGCGATACGCAGTATTTT
>NA|TRBV7-8|TRBJ2-7|NA
CASSLMRSSYEQYF
TGTGCCAGCAGCTTAATGCGGAGCTCCTACGAGCAGTACTTC
>NA|TRBV13|TRBJ2-7|TRBD2
CASSLSGARYEQYF
TGTGCCAGCAGCTTAAGCGGGGCGCGTTACGAGCAGTACTTC
>NA|TRBV27|TRBJ2-5|NA
CASSLVAARLWETQYF
TGTGCCAGCAGTCTAGTGGCAGCTAGACTCTGGGAGACCCAGTACTTC
>NA|TRBV6-1|TRBJ2-3|TRBD2
CASSEDSGGTDTQYF
TGTGCCAGCAGTGAGGATAGCGGGGGCACAGATACGCAGTATTTT
>NA|TRBV12-5|TRBJ2-1|NA
CASGLWSSYNEQFF
TGTGCTAGTGGTTTGTGGAGCTCCTACAATGAGCAGTTCTTC
>NA|TRBV4-1|TRBJ1-5|TRBD1
CASSQYLDRGGQPQHF
TGCGCCAGCAGCCAATATTTGGACAGGGGAGGACAGCCCCAGCATTTT